The 16 T cell receptor beta chains below all came from one sample that was sequenced in a study of shared T cell receptors in the human thymus. Profiled with immunoSEQ multiplex PCR; TCRdb holds only in-frame clones, not every one. Altogether about 660,000 clones are present, roughly 86% being singletons, with the ten largest covering about 0.0094%. The sample was also linked to a second study, of human thymus T cells.

Sequencing was carried out using thymocytes. Receptor source: a boy in the first two years of life with a congenital heart defect.

This clone has only a few counts. The V and J genes are TRBV18 and TRBJ2-1, with D possibly TRBD1 on 6 matching bases. The ends were cut back, 6 bases at V and 4 bases at J, with 19 bases in the middle. The CDR3 sequence is 16 residues long. Germline-derived CDR1 and CDR2 are KGHSH and LQKENI. CDR3 in DNA: TGTGCCAGCTCTCCAGAGGGCAGGGGAAGTTACAATGAGCAGTTCTTC. Translated: CASSPEGRGSYNEQFF.

J is TRBJ2-4 and V is TRBV29-1, with D maybe TRBD2 (6 bases). Germline lookup yields CDR1 SQVTM and CDR2 ANQGSEA. CDR3 length: 14 amino acids. The V end was cut by 7 bases, the J end by 0 bases, with 13 bases between. The DNA of the CDR3 is TGCAGCGCTTCAGGAGGGATAGCCAAAAACATTCAGTACTTC. Amino acid sequence: CSASGGIAKNIQYF.

The chain is built from TRBV15 and TRBJ2-7, with TRBD2 matching over 7 bases. The CDR3 sequence is 17 residues long. Unmatched junction bases numbered 13, after V lost 5 bases and J lost 0 bases. Looked up from germline, CDR1 is LNHNV and CDR2 is YYDKDF (reference sequence). CDR3 amino acids: CATSGGDWDLSSYEQYF. The CDR3 bases are TGTGCCACCAGCGGGGGGGACTGGGACCTGAGCTCCTACGAGCAGTACTTC.

The rearrangement links TRBV27 to TRBJ1-1; TRBD1 matches at 11 bases. The CDR3 totals 15 residues. Germline CDR1 reads MNHEY; CDR2 reads SMNVEV (reference sequence). With V trimmed by 8 bases and J by 2 bases, 7 bases remained unmatched. The CDR3 spells CASGWDRGENTEAFF. In DNA, the CDR3 is TGTGCCAGCGGGTGGGACAGGGGGGAAAACACTGAAGCTTTCTTT.

J is TRBJ2-1 and V is TRBV10-3, with D maybe TRBD1 (6 bases). Germline V lookup: CDR1 ENHRY, CDR2 SYGVKD. Deletions cut 0 bases from V and 6 bases from J, with 12 bases between. CDR3 length: 15 amino acids. CDR3 sequence (DNA): TGTGCCATCAGTGAGTCGTCCAGGGGTTCCAATGAGCAGTTCTTC. Translating it yields CAISESSRGSNEQFF.

The V and J genes are TRBV4-1 and TRBJ2-1; TRBD2 matches 14 bases. V lost 0 bases, J lost 0 bases, and 10 bases stayed unmatched. CDR3 length: 21 residues. Germline CDR1 and CDR2: MGHRA and YSYEKL. The CDR3 DNA reads TGCGCCAGCAGCCAAGATGGCCCGACTAGCGGGGGGGAGAGCTCCTACAATGAGCAGTTCTTC. Amino acid sequence: CASSQDGPTSGGESSYNEQFF.

The rearrangement links TRBV5-1 to TRBJ1-4; no definite D call. The germline V gene has CDR1 SGHRS and CDR2 YFSETQ. V lost 0 bases to trimming and J lost 6 bases, with 18 bases between them. This CDR3 is 17 amino acids long. The CDR3 DNA reads TGCGCCAGCAGCTTGGGTGAGCGATCCGAGATGTATGAAAAACTGTTTTTT. This gives the protein CASSLGERSEMYEKLFF.

The V call is TRBV29-1, the J call TRBJ2-5; 10 nucleotides align to TRBD1. The germline CDR1 and CDR2 sequences are SQVTM and ANQGSEA. The CDR3 spans 21 residues. V shed 4 bases, J shed 5 bases, and the junction held 28 bases outside the gene matches. CDR3 bases: TGCAGCGTTGTTGGGGTGTTGACAGGGGGCTTTATTAGCCCGCGGGGGGAGACCCAGTACTTC. Translated, it gives CSVVGVLTGGFISPRGETQYF.

The gene calls are TRBV9 and TRBJ2-1, with D possibly TRBD1 on 5 matching bases. Looked up from germline, CDR1 is SGDLS and CDR2 is YYNGEE. The ends were cut back, 4 bases at V and 5 bases at J, with 16 bases in the middle. This CDR3 spans 15 amino acids. The CDR3 protein is CASSPRAGLNNEQFF. In DNA form, the CDR3 reads TGTGCCAGCAGCCCCCGGGCAGGGTTAAACAATGAGCAGTTCTTC. Combining the CDR3 with reference TRBV9 and TRBJ2-1 gives the whole variable domain DSGVTQTPKHLITATGQRVTLRCSPRSGDLSVYWYQQSLDQGLQFLIQYYNGEERAKGNILERFSAQQFPDLHSELNLSSLELGDSALYFCASSPRAGLNNEQFFGPGTRLTVL.

V gene TRBV4-3 combines with J gene TRBJ2-1, with D possibly matching TRBD2 (6 bases). Germline V lookup: CDR1 LGHNA, CDR2 YSLEER. This CDR3 region has 17 residues. V was trimmed by 2 bases and J by 0 bases, leaving 14 bases between them. In nucleotides, the CDR3 is TGCGCCAGCAGCCAACTCCCCGGGACTGGCTCCTACAATGAGCAGTTCTTC. Translation: CASSQLPGTGSYNEQFF.

The chain links TRBV5-6 to TRBJ1-5; possible D gene TRBD1, 5 bases. V gave up 1 base and J gave up 4 bases, with 12 bases separating them. This CDR3 contains 15 residues. Germline V lookup: CDR1 SGHDT, CDR2 YYEEEE. Written as DNA, the CDR3 is TGTGCCAGCAGCTTGCTGGGGCGCGCAAATCAGCCCCAGCATTTT. Residues: CASSLLGRANQPQHF.

The chain joins TRBV12-5 to TRBJ2-3; tentative D call: TRBD1 (6 bases). The CDR3 runs to 13 residues. V was trimmed by 3 bases and J by 5 bases, leaving 9 bases between them. CDR1 LGHNT and CDR2 FRNRAP come from the germline V gene. The CDR3, as DNA: TGTGCTAGTGGTTTTGGCAGGGGAGATACGCAGTATTTT. This sequence encodes CASGFGRGDTQYF.

The genes are TRBV28 and TRBJ1-1; 8 bases align to TRBD1. Trimming at V came to 5 bases and at J to 10 bases, leaving 12 bases not matched to a gene. The CDR3 covers 14 residues. The germline V gene has CDR1 MDHEN and CDR2 SYDVKM. The CDR3 DNA is TGTGCCAGCAGTGCCACCCGGGACAGGACTATAGCTTTCTTT. Translating gives CASSATRDRTIAFF.

The CDR3 is CASSSDRGHEQYF. The CDR3 region has the DNA TGTGCCAGCAGTAGCGACAGGGGACACGAGCAGTACTTC. The rearrangement uses TRBV6-5 and TRBJ2-7, with 8 bases matching TRBD1. The germline CDR1 and CDR2 sequences are MNHEY and SVGAGI. J gave up 5 bases and V 5 bases, and 5 bases lay outside the gene matches. The CDR3 loop spans 13 amino acids.

The genes are TRBV5-1 and TRBJ2-1; TRBD2 matches 8 bases. The CDR3 contains 16 residues. Germline CDR1 is SGHRS and CDR2 is YFSETQ. Trimming at V came to 4 bases and at J to 7 bases, leaving 13 bases not matched to a gene. The DNA for the CDR3 is TGCGCCAGCAGCCCCCGTCTAGCGGGCGGGGTGAATGAGCAGTTCTTC. Translation gives CASSPRLAGGVNEQFF. The variable domain in full, with the rest retrieved from reference TRBV5-1 and TRBJ2-1, is KAGVTQTPRYLIKTRGQQVTLSCSPISGHRSVSWYQQTPGQGLQFLFEYFSETQRNKGNFPGRFSGRQFSNSRSEMNVSTLELGDSALYLCASSPRLAGGVNEQFFGPGTRLTVL.

The rearrangement uses TRBV27 and TRBJ2-7, with TRBD1 matching over 8 bases. This CDR3 has 13 residues. Trimming removed 5 bases from V and 2 bases from J; junction bases left unmatched: 2. The germline V gene has CDR1 MNHEY and CDR2 SMNVEV (reference sequence). CDR3 sequence reads: CASSGQGPYEQYF. In DNA, the CDR3 is TGTGCCAGCAGTGGACAGGGACCCTACGAGCAGTACTTC.